The subject of this entry is one TCR beta chain. The read ends 3 residues shy of where the CDR3 ends; the end is completed using the germline J gene. Produced via immunoSEQ multiplex PCR; TCRdb's table is partial and in-frame only. The data show 50,000 or so clones, and the top ten clones hold roughly 0.8%. The sample is drawn from a study of Tregs in tolerant kidney transplant recipients. Whole-study context: Recipients received nonmyeloablative bone marrow transplants from related graft donors, with transient mixed chimerism.

CDR1 is SGHRS, CDR2 YFSETQ, per germline. J was trimmed by 2 bases and V by 1 base; bases with no gene match: 8. The CDR3 is 16 amino acids. This receptor was taken from a human donor who received a combined kidney and bone marrow transplant. The chain uses TRBV5-1 and TRBJ2-7, with TRBD2 matching over 8 bases. Source: CD4+ T cells from blood, taken before the transplant. The sequenced CDR3 bases are TGCGCCAGCAGCTTGACTAGCGGAACCTCACCCTACGAG. It yields the protein CASSLTSGTSPYE. The whole CDR3 region reads CASSLTSGTSPYEQYF.